A selection of T cell receptor beta chains follows, all from one sample in a study of T cells expressing NK-cell markers. After re-calling the 5' RACE reads, TCRdb lists one entry per CDR3 protein, DNA absent. This listing includes roughly 380,000 distinct CDR3 sequences. Source material: blood T cells: a sorted CD56 or NKG2C T cell subset, CD4+ or CD8+ T cells, or bulk PBMC T cells (not recorded which). These receptors originate from a man aged 18 to 69 in good health. The CDR3 runs from the conserved cysteine through the conserved F or W.

j_gene: TRBJ2-2; len: 17; v_gene: TRBV20-1; CDR3aa: CSARDALKGANTGELFF
j_gene: TRBJ2-1; len: 12; v_gene: TRBV7-8; CDR3aa: CASSLGVGEQFF
j_gene: TRBJ2-3; len: 16; v_gene: TRBV9; CDR3aa: CASSGLAGATRGTQYF
j_gene: TRBJ2-3; len: 15; v_gene: TRBV5-1; CDR3aa: CASSPRTHSTDTQYF
j_gene: TRBJ1-2; len: 14; v_gene: TRBV29-1; CDR3aa: CSVGDRSANYGYTF
j_gene: TRBJ2-7; len: 13; v_gene: TRBV20-1; CDR3aa: CSARDRGGGEQYF
j_gene: TRBJ1-3; len: 13; v_gene: TRBV11-2; CDR3aa: CASRKDRGNTIYF
j_gene: TRBJ1-4; len: 16; v_gene: TRBV7-9; CDR3aa: CASSPGQGASNEKLFF
j_gene: TRBJ2-7; len: 15; v_gene: TRBV7-6; CDR3aa: CASSLQPGNSYEQYF
j_gene: TRBJ1-5; len: 13; v_gene: TRBV12-3/TRBV12-4; CDR3aa: CASNTGGNQPQHF
j_gene: TRBJ1-2; len: 14; v_gene: TRBV5-1; CDR3aa: CASSPAYNPSSYTF
j_gene: TRBJ2-7; len: 14; v_gene: TRBV4-1; CDR3aa: CASSQDGVSYEQYF
j_gene: TRBJ1-5; len: 15; v_gene: TRBV7-2; CDR3aa: CASSFNRVSNQPQHF
j_gene: TRBJ2-1; len: 16; v_gene: TRBV20-1; CDR3aa: CSARPSITSSYNEQFF
j_gene: TRBJ2-3; len: 14; v_gene: TRBV2; CDR3aa: CASSQGLLEYTQYF
j_gene: TRBJ2-1; len: 16; v_gene: TRBV24-1; CDR3aa: CATSESGQGAYNEQFF
j_gene: TRBJ2-1; len: 16; v_gene: TRBV7-9; CDR3aa: CASSRGAGNSYNEQFF
j_gene: TRBJ2-1; len: 14; v_gene: TRBV6-5; CDR3aa: CASSSLGGAYEQFF
j_gene: TRBJ2-3; len: 14; v_gene: TRBV28; CDR3aa: CASTRGGNTDTQYF
j_gene: TRBJ2-1; len: 12; v_gene: TRBV20-1; CDR3aa: CSARAGDNEQFF
j_gene: TRBJ1-1; len: 15; v_gene: TRBV6-5; CDR3aa: CASSYSTGVRTEAFF
j_gene: TRBJ1-6; len: 15; v_gene: TRBV11-2; CDR3aa: CASSLSRGYNSPLHF
j_gene: TRBJ2-2; len: 15; v_gene: TRBV2; CDR3aa: CASSEALGGTGELFF
j_gene: TRBJ1-1; len: 16; v_gene: TRBV5-5; CDR3aa: CASSLTGGVLFTEAFF
j_gene: TRBJ2-2; len: 12; v_gene: TRBV5-1; CDR3aa: CASSRQDGELFF
j_gene: TRBJ2-2; len: 15; v_gene: TRBV5-1; CDR3aa: CASGSGLAGSGELFF
j_gene: TRBJ2-5; len: 16; v_gene: TRBV4-2; CDR3aa: CASSRRGQGASETQYF